This T cell receptor beta chain was obtained from a study of shared clonotypes between healthy human individuals. TCRdb's copy holds only in-frame clones and misses some; the assay was immunoSEQ multiplex PCR. The repertoire holds about 2.1 million clones, with 90% to 95% as singletons. CD45RO-negative, CCR7-positively selected cells formed the naive CD8 fraction, excluding terminally differentiated effector memory CD45RA+ cells. The TCR sequence derives from a man in his late teens or twenties in good health. Some clones in this sample may be carry-over from other donors' samples. The sample taken for sequencing was naive CD8+ T cells from PBMCs.

The CDR3 region is CASRETGASNQPQHF. The CDR3 DNA follows: TGTGCCAGCAGAGAAACAGGGGCTTCGAATCAGCCCCAGCATTTT. The gene calls are TRBV2 and TRBJ1-5, with 7 bases lining up with TRBD1. With 6 bases clipped from V and 4 bases from J, the junction kept 9 bases outside the gene matches. The CDR3 runs to 15 residues. CDR1 and CDR2 (germline): SNHLY, FYNNEI.